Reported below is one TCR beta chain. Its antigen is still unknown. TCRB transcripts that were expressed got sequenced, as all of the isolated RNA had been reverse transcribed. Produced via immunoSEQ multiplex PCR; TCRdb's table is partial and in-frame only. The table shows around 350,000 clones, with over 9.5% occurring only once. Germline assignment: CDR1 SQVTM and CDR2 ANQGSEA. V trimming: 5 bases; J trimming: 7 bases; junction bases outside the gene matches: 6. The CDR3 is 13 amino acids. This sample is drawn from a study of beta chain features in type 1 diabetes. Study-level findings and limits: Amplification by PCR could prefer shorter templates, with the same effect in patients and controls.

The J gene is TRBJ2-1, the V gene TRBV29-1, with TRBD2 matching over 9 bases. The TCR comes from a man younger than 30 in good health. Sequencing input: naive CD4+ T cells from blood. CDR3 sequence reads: CSVRTSDRNEQFF. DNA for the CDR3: TGCAGCGTTCGGACTAGCGACAGAAATGAGCAGTTCTTC.